What follows are 8 T cell receptor beta chains derived from one specimen sequenced in a study of cytomegalovirus exposure and HLA in healthy donors. PCR involved 60 Vbeta and 13 Jbeta primers. Here immunoSEQ multiplex PCR was the method, and the copy in TCRdb shows in-frame clones only, minus some. The sample yields around 110,000 clones, of which the top ten take up 3.5% to 4.5%. Sequences were obtained from PBMCs. These receptors originate from a man aged 30 to 39 in good health and CMV-seronegative.

CDR3 amino acids: CASSQDKGACTF. DNA for the CDR3: TGCGCCAGCAGCCAAGATAAAGGGGCTTGCACCTTC. The chain employs TRBV4-1 and TRBJ1-2; possibly TRBD1 for D (5 bases). V lost 0 bases and J lost 13, with 12 bases in between. The CDR3 is made up of 12 amino acids. Germline CDR1 and CDR2: MGHRA and YSYEKL.

The chain uses TRBV9 and TRBJ2-7; 7 nucleotides line up with TRBD1. The J segment lost 3 bases and the V segment lost 0 bases, leaving 3 bases of the junction unmatched. Germline V gene lookup returns CDR1 SGDLS and CDR2 YYNGEE. There are 14 residues in the CDR3. The CDR3 DNA reads as TGTGCCAGCAGCGTAGAGGGACAGCTCTACGAGCAGTACTTC. Amino acid sequence: CASSVEGQLYEQYF.

CDR3 sequence reads: CASSPGHGVSDTQYF. The CDR3 region has the DNA TGCGCCAGCAGTCCAGGGCATGGCGTATCCGATACGCAGTATTTT. V is TRBV5-1 and J is TRBJ2-3; possibly TRBD1 for D (5 bases). This CDR3 spans 15 amino acids. V was trimmed by 5 bases and J by 6 bases, leaving 19 bases between them. Germline V gene lookup returns CDR1 SGHRS and CDR2 YFSETQ.

This sequence joins TRBV14 and TRBJ1-2; D not resolved. The CDR3 extends over 12 amino acids. V gave up 2 bases and J gave up 8 bases, with 9 bases separating them. Germline values: CDR1 SGHDN, CDR2 FVKESK. In nucleotides, the CDR3 is TGTGCCAGCAGCCAAACTCGGGGAGGCTACACCTTC. It specifies CASSQTRGGYTF. The whole variable domain, filled in from reference TRBV14 and TRBJ1-2, reads EAGVTQFPSHSVIEKGQTVTLRCDPISGHDNLYWYRRVMGKEIKFLLHFVKESKQDESGMPNNRFLAERTGGTYSTLKVQPAELEDSGVYFCASSQTRGGYTFGSGTRLTVV.

With respect to this clone: Additional DNA sequences in this sample encode the identical CDR3. The CDR3 loop is CASSPVSGANVLTF. The CDR3 bases are TGCGCCAGCAGCCCTGTCTCTGGGGCCAACGTCCTGACTTTC. The chain combines TRBV5-1 with TRBJ2-6; no clear D gene. Germline V gene data show CDR1 as SGHRS and CDR2 as YFSETQ. Trimming took 4 bases from V and 0 from J, leaving 5 bases between them. The CDR3 is made up of 14 amino acids.

The chain links TRBV5-1 to TRBJ1-1, with 7 nucleotides matching TRBD1. This CDR3 contains 15 residues. The germline V gene encodes CDR1 SGHRS and CDR2 YFSETQ. V shed 4 bases and J 1 base; nucleotides not matched to a gene: 7. The DNA of the CDR3 is TGCGCCAGCAGCAAAGGGGACAGATCGAACACTGAAGCTTTCTTT. Residues: CASSKGDRSNTEAFF. The variable domain in full, completed from reference TRBV5-1 and TRBJ1-1, reads KAGVTQTPRYLIKTRGQQVTLSCSPISGHRSVSWYQQTPGQGLQFLFEYFSETQRNKGNFPGRFSGRQFSNSRSEMNVSTLELGDSALYLCASSKGDRSNTEAFFGQGTRLTVV.

The genes are TRBV6-5 and TRBJ2-5; 11 nucleotides align to TRBD1. The germline V gene encodes CDR1 MNHEY and CDR2 SVGAGI. The CDR3 loop spans 14 amino acids. The junction had 6 bases not matched to a gene; V was cut back by 6 bases and J by 6 bases. In DNA, the CDR3 is TGTGCCAGCAGACGCGGACAGGGGGCGCAGACCCAGTACTTC. It yields the protein CASRRGQGAQTQYF.

The rearrangement uses TRBV18 and TRBJ2-7; D remains unclear. The CDR3 contains 13 residues. The V gene's germline CDR1 is KGHSH and CDR2 LQKENI. The V and J ends lost 0 bases and 7 bases respectively, with 10 bases between them. The CDR3 DNA follows: TGTGCCAGCTCACCACCCTATGGTTTGGAGCAGTACTTC. Its translation: CASSPPYGLEQYF.